These 15 T cell receptor beta chains were sequenced from one sample in a study of blood T cell repertoires in COVID-19 (dated by TCRdb to the early 2020s). The method was the immunoSEQ multiplex PCR assay. Imported from immuneACCESS, the table was reduced by TCRdb to in-frame sequences with V and J called. These copies leave out some clones; in studies compared against another copy, an unresolved V gene accounts for under half, and the cause of the remainder is not known. The sample data list approximately 300,000 clones, and 70% to 90% of these were observed just once. The ten biggest clones cover 5.5% to 6% of the sample. The sequencing sample was made of PBMCs or T cells enriched from blood (not recorded which). The receptors were sampled from a woman aged 25 to 39 who had recovered from COVID-19.

The chain recombines TRBV2 with TRBJ1-2, with 7 bases lining up with TRBD1. The ends lost 7 bases at V and 0 bases at J; junction bases unmatched: 2. Germline CDR1 and CDR2: SNHLY and FYNNEI. The CDR3 is made up of 13 amino acids. The CDR3 loop reads CASTGTANYGYTF. The CDR3 DNA sequence: TGTGCCAGCACTGGGACAGCTAACTATGGCTACACCTTC. Combining the CDR3 with reference TRBV2 and TRBJ1-2 gives the whole variable domain EPEVTQTPSHQVTQMGQEVILRCVPISNHLYFYWYRQILGQKVEFLVSFYNNEISEKSEIFDDQFSVERPDGSNFTLKIRSTKLEDSAMYFCASTGTANYGYTFGSGTRLTVV.

The chain uses TRBV19 and TRBJ1-1; TRBD1 matches 7 bases. The CDR3 is made up of 15 amino acids. Germline-derived CDR1 and CDR2 are LNHDA and SQIVND (reference sequence). Unmatched junction bases numbered 1, after V lost 0 bases and J lost 0 bases. DNA for the CDR3: TGTGCCAGTAGTATAGACAGGGGGATGAACACTGAAGCTTTCTTT. This gives the protein CASSIDRGMNTEAFF.

V gene TRBV19 combines with J gene TRBJ1-1; 7 bases agree with TRBD1. This CDR3 comprises 14 residues. Germline assignment: CDR1 LNHDA and CDR2 SQIVND (reference sequence). Trimming removed 6 bases from V and 5 bases from J; junction bases left unmatched: 9. The CDR3 protein is CASRPGQRGTEAFF. CDR3 coding DNA: TGTGCCAGTAGACCGGGACAGAGGGGAACTGAAGCTTTCTTT. Looking up the rest from reference TRBV19 and TRBJ1-1 gives the full variable domain: DGGITQSPKYLFRKEGQNVTLSCEQNLNHDAMYWYRQDPGQGLRLIYYSQIVNDFQKGDIAEGYSVSREKKESFPLTVTSAQKNPTAFYLCASRPGQRGTEAFFGQGTRLTVV.

This chain joins TRBV10-3 and TRBJ2-3; the match to TRBD1 covers 11 bases. This CDR3 contains 14 residues. The V and J ends lost 6 bases and 4 bases, in that order; junction bases with no gene match: 3. Germline V gene data show CDR1 as ENHRY and CDR2 as SYGVKD. The CDR3 nucleotides are TGTGCCATCAGCGCGGGACAGGGGGCAGATACGCAGTATTTT. Translated: CAISAGQGADTQYF.

The chain has TRBV4-1 and TRBJ1-2, with TRBD1 as a possible D gene (5 bases). V was cut by 1 base and J by 4 bases, with 16 bases left in between. This CDR3 is 16 amino acids long. Germline V gene data show CDR1 as MGHRA and CDR2 as YSYEKL. The CDR3 loop is CASSQVDPGFGYGYTF. DNA of the CDR3: TGCGCCAGCAGCCAAGTCGATCCAGGGTTCGGCTATGGCTACACCTTC.

V usage is TRBV9 and J usage is TRBJ1-1, with D maybe TRBD1 (6 bases). Looked up from germline, CDR1 is SGDLS and CDR2 is YYNGEE. Trimming cost V 0 bases and J 1 base, with 10 bases left between them. The CDR3 loop spans 15 amino acids. This CDR3 is CASSVAARGNTEAFF. The CDR3 bases are TGTGCCAGCAGCGTAGCTGCCAGGGGGAACACTGAAGCTTTCTTT. The full variable domain, completed using reference TRBV9 and TRBJ1-1, is DSGVTQTPKHLITATGQRVTLRCSPRSGDLSVYWYQQSLDQGLQFLIQYYNGEERAKGNILERFSAQQFPDLHSELNLSSLELGDSALYFCASSVAARGNTEAFFGQGTRLTVV.

The CDR3 DNA follows: TGTGCCAGCAACAGGGGGCGGGAGACCCAGTACTTC. As protein: CASNRGRETQYF. The chain links TRBV7-8 to TRBJ2-5; 9 nucleotides match TRBD1. The junction had 2 bases not matched to a gene; V was cut back by 7 bases and J by 5 bases. The CDR3 loop spans 12 amino acids. From germline, CDR1 is SGHVS and CDR2 FQNEAQ. The complete variable domain, with remaining parts taken from reference TRBV7-8 and TRBJ2-5, reads GAGVSQSPRYKVAKRGQDVALRCDPISGHVSLFWYQQALGQGPEFLTYFQNEAQLDKSGLPSDRFFAERPEGSVSTLKIQRTQQEDSAVYLCASNRGRETQYFGPGTRLLVL.

The gene calls are TRBV2 and TRBJ1-6, with no clear D. The CDR3 runs 12 residues. Germline CDR1 is SNHLY and CDR2 is FYNNEI. V dropped 2 bases and J dropped 8 bases, with 4 bases sitting between them. DNA for the CDR3: TGTGCCAGCAGTGAACAGGATTCACCCCTCCACTTT. This encodes CASSEQDSPLHF.

The chain uses TRBV19 and TRBJ1-1; 9 bases agree with TRBD1. CDR3 length equals 12 residues. J was trimmed by 11 bases and V by 6 bases; bases with no gene match: 7. Looked up from germline, CDR1 is LNHDA and CDR2 is SQIVND (reference sequence). The DNA of the CDR3 is TGTGCCAGTAGGGGGACAGGGATCCACGCTTTCTTT. Encoded protein: CASRGTGIHAFF.

V usage is TRBV6-4 and J usage is TRBJ2-2; D may be TRBD1 (6 bases). The germline V and J ends were trimmed by 8 bases and 4 bases, with 14 bases remaining between them. From germline, CDR1 is MRHNA and CDR2 SNTAGT. The CDR3 is made up of 14 amino acids. The CDR3 DNA follows: TGTGCCAGCCGAGCAGGGGCCGCCACCGGGGAGCTGTTTTTT. It specifies CASRAGAATGELFF.

This chain connects TRBV19 to TRBJ1-5; D is uncertain. The ends were cut back, 3 bases at V and 1 base at J, with 10 bases in the middle. The length of the CDR3 is 15 residues. Germline lookup yields CDR1 LNHDA and CDR2 SQIVND (reference sequence). The CDR3 region is CASSISSPSNQPQHF. CDR3 DNA: TGTGCCAGTAGTATTAGCAGTCCCAGCAATCAGCCCCAGCATTTT.

For the CDR3, the DNA is TGTGCCTGGAGTGTACCAGGGTACGGCTATGGCTACACCTTC. This gives the protein CAWSVPGYGYGYTF. The V call is TRBV30, the J call TRBJ1-2, with D possibly being TRBD1 (5 bases). Germline assignment: CDR1 GTSNPN and CDR2 SVGIG (reference sequence). The V end was cut by 0 bases, the J end by 4 bases, with 12 bases between. The CDR3 runs 14 residues. The entire variable domain, with the rest obtained from reference TRBV30 and TRBJ1-2, is as follows: SQTIHQWPATLVQPVGSPLSLECTVEGTSNPNLYWYRQAAGRGLQLLFYSVGIGQISSEVPQNLSASRPQDRQFILSSKKLLLSDSGFYLCAWSVPGYGYGYTFGSGTRLTVV.

In its sample, this clone was seen a few times. V is TRBV7-8 and J is TRBJ2-3; TRBD2 matches 15 bases. This CDR3 comprises 19 residues. Germline V gives CDR1 SGHVS, CDR2 FQNEAQ. The junction had 12 bases not matched to a gene; V was cut back by 6 bases and J by 2 bases. As DNA, the CDR3 is TGTGCCAGCAGTCGGACCTCCGGGACTAGCGGGGGGCCCACAGATACGCAGTATTTT. This translates into CASSRTSGTSGGPTDTQYF.

This sequence joins TRBV29-1 and TRBJ1-2, with a weak D call TRBD1 (5 bases). CDR1 is SQVTM and CDR2 is ANQGSEA in the germline V gene. Between the trimmed V and J ends, which lost 5 bases and 2 bases, there was a span of 12 bases. The CDR3 sequence is 13 residues long. The CDR3 region is CSVTLQENYGYTF. In DNA, the CDR3 is TGCAGCGTTACGCTACAGGAGAACTATGGCTACACCTTC.

To note about this clone: The final CDR3 position lacks the conserved phenylalanine or tryptophan, pointing to a likely read error. It is unclear where the CDR3 begins or ends on the DNA, so no DNA is shown, and the CDR3 is as TCRdb lists it. This chain uses TRBV30 with TRBJ1-1; TRBD1 is taken as the D call from the table, unchecked against the DNA. Ends included, the CDR3 has 11 residues. Germline-derived CDR1 and CDR2 are GTSNPN and SVGIG (reference sequence). The CDR3 spells CAWSRAPGQGY.